This T cell receptor (beta chain) was recovered during a study of cytomegalovirus exposure and HLA in healthy donors. The wider study: Clustering assigned 70% to 90% of the roughly 400 genotyped donors to the Caucasian-associated ancestry cluster.

A note on this clone: The antigen remains undetermined.

The PCR ran on 60 Vbeta and 13 Jbeta primers. Measured with immunoSEQ multiplex PCR; TCRdb has only the in-frame clones, and not every one. Its table records 90,000 to 130,000 clones. The V end was cut by 0 bases, the J end by 3 bases, with 14 bases between. CDR3 length: 17 residues. Looked up from germline, CDR1 is KGHSH and CDR2 is LQKENI. Study-level findings and limits: A few chains linked to CMV were shown in vitro to be specific for CMV antigens. Exclusion applied to some V segments, including TRBV6-2 and TRBV6-3, as they were indistinguishable. It has been reported that TCR beta sequences accurately predicted the HLA-A and HLA-B alleles of most subjects.

The sequenced sample consisted of PBMCs. This receptor was identified in a man aged 35-49 years in good health and CMV-seropositive. The rearrangement links TRBV18 to TRBJ1-4; the D gene is possibly TRBD1 (5 bases). The CDR3 nucleotides are TGTGCCAGCTCACCACCGTATCAGGGTGTCTCTAATGAAAAACTGTTTTTT. Protein product: CASSPPYQGVSNEKLFF.